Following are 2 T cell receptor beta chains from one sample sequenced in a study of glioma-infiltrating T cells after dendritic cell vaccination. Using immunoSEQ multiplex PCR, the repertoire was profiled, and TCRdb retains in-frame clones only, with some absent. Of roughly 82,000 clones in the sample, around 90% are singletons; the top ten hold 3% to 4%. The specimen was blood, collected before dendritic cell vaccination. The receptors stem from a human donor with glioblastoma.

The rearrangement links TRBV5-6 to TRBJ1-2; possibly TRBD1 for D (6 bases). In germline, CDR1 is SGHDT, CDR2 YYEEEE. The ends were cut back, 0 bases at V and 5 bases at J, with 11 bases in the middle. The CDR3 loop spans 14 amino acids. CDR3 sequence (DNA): TGTGCCAGCAGCTTGGGCAGGGGTGAATATGGCTACACCTTC. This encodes CASSLGRGEYGYTF.

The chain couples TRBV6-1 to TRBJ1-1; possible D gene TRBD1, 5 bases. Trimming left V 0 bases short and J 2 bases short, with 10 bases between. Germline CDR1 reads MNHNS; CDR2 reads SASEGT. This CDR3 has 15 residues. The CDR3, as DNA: TGTGCCAGCAGTGAAGCTGCAGGGCCTAACACTGAAGCTTTCTTT. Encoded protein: CASSEAAGPNTEAFF.